The TCR beta chain described here comes from a study of early T cells in non-severe SARS-CoV-2 infection. Study as a whole: The chains were unpaired, and the sequenced material was bulk RNA from unsorted whole blood. Study conclusions and caveats: Sequences matched to VDJdb favored anti-spike CD8 responses, while private and CD4 specificities were missed.

This clonotype was detected many times. Antigen specificity is unknown. Each single cDNA molecule received a unique molecular identifier. In TCRdb, the 5' RACE reads were re-called with MiXCR into one record per CDR3 protein. The data contain about 77,000 distinct CDR3 sequences, around a tenth of them singletons. The CDR3 spans 13 residues. The germline V and J ends were trimmed by 10 bases and 2 bases, with 15 bases remaining between them. The origin of this receptor is an adult who was a healthcare worker with PCR-confirmed SARS-CoV-2 infection or an uninfected control (not recorded which). The sequenced material came from whole blood. The genes are TRBV12-3 or TRBV12-4 and TRBJ2-7; D possibly corresponds to TRBD1 (5 bases). The CDR3 DNA reads as TGTGCCACCGCAGGGTCATCTGCCTACGAGCAGTACTTC. Protein product: CATAGSSAYEQYF.